Below, 6 T cell receptor beta chains from the same sample are listed, as sequenced in a study of T cell responses to AZD1222 COVID-19 vaccine. Profiling relied on immunoSEQ multiplex PCR, and the TCRdb table lists in-frame clones only, not all of them. The sample lists more than 100,000 clones; roughly 90% were seen once. Sequences were derived from peripheral blood, sampled on day 0 of AZD1222 vaccination. Every receptor here comes from an adult in good health.

CDR3 sequence: CASRAGQDTEAFF. The CDR3 nucleotides read TGTGCCAGCAGAGCGGGACAGGACACTGAAGCTTTCTTT. The chain recombines TRBV27 with TRBJ1-1, with 8 positions matching TRBD1. Germline CDR1 and CDR2: MNHEY and SMNVEV (reference sequence). The CDR3 extends over 13 amino acids. Unmatched junction bases numbered 3, after V lost 6 bases and J lost 3 bases.

J is TRBJ2-5 and V is TRBV23-1; TRBD1 matches at 8 bases. TRBV23-1 is filed as an ORF, its function uncertain. CDR3 length equals 15 residues. V dropped 6 bases and J dropped 5; count of bases not matched to a gene: 11. CDR3 sequence: CASSRRTGLRETQYF. The DNA of the CDR3 is TGCGCCAGCAGCCGAAGGACAGGGTTAAGGGAGACCCAGTACTTC.

V usage is TRBV14 and J usage is TRBJ1-2; D perhaps matches TRBD1 (5 bases). Trimming shortened V by 6 bases and J by 1 base, and 18 bases separated the two germline ends. This CDR3 comprises 16 residues. CDR1 SGHDN and CDR2 FVKESK come from the germline V gene. The CDR3 sequence: CASSHGTLTLNYGYTF. CDR3 nucleotides: TGTGCCAGCAGTCACGGGACCCTAACTCTTAACTATGGCTACACCTTC. The complete variable domain, with remaining parts taken from reference TRBV14 and TRBJ1-2, reads EAGVTQFPSHSVIEKGQTVTLRCDPISGHDNLYWYRRVMGKEIKFLLHFVKESKQDESGMPNNRFLAERTGGTYSTLKVQPAELEDSGVYFCASSHGTLTLNYGYTFGSGTRLTVV.

V is TRBV5-6 and J is TRBJ2-4, with a possible D match to TRBD1 (5 bases). The ends were cut back, 5 bases at V and 6 bases at J, with 12 bases in the middle. From germline, CDR1 is SGHDT and CDR2 YYEEEE. The CDR3 has 13 amino acids. CDR3 coding DNA: TGTGCCAGCAGTTTCGACAGAGGAAACATTCAGTACTTC. Amino acid sequence: CASSFDRGNIQYF.

The chain couples TRBV7-9 to TRBJ1-6; unclear D gene. The CDR3 is made up of 13 amino acids. V was trimmed by 1 base and J by 7 bases, leaving 5 bases between them. In germline, CDR1 is SEHNR, CDR2 FQNEAQ (reference sequence). For the CDR3, the DNA is TGTGCCAGCAGCTTAGGGGAGAATTCACCCCTCCACTTT. As protein: CASSLGENSPLHF.

This CDR3 reads CASSSDRGVRIGNQPQHF. CDR3 sequence (DNA): TGTGCCAGCAGCTCCGACAGGGGTGTCAGAATTGGCAATCAGCCCCAGCATTTT. The chain links TRBV7-8 to TRBJ1-5; TRBD1 agrees at 8 bases. Germline V gives CDR1 SGHVS, CDR2 FQNEAQ. This CDR3 contains 18 residues. J was trimmed by 2 bases and V by 4 bases; bases with no gene match: 13.